These 7 T cell receptor beta chains originate from one sample sequenced in a study of T cells in Graves' hyperthyroidism and ophthalmopathy. RNA transcripts yielded amplified TCR beta CDR3 regions. The HTBI set primed first-round TCR CDR3 RT-PCR. TCRdb processed the multiplex PCR reads anew with MiXCR; each CDR3 protein has one entry. Here the sample spans 750,000 to 900,000 distinct CDR3 sequences, roughly 40% being singletons. The sample consisted of blood. These receptors all come from a man aged 18 to 35 with Graves' hyperthyroidism.

This clonotype was seen a few times. The V call is TRBV5-1, the J call TRBJ2-7; 10 positions match TRBD2. V shed 2 bases and J 4 bases; nucleotides not matched to a gene: 15. The length of the CDR3 is 18 residues. Per the germline V gene, CDR1 is SGHRS and CDR2 is YFSETQ. The CDR3 DNA reads TGCGCCAGCAGCTTATCGGCAGGACCAGCGGGAGGGAGGTACGAGCAGTACTTC. This codes for CASSLSAGPAGGRYEQYF.

This clonotype was observed a handful of times. The J gene is TRBJ2-7, the V gene TRBV4-1; possibly TRBD2 for D (6 bases). The CDR3 spans 16 residues. With 0 bases removed from V and 1 base from J, the gap between germline ends came to 13 bases. Germline V lookup: CDR1 MGHRA, CDR2 YSYEKL. For the CDR3, the DNA is TGCGCCAGCAGCCAAGATTCACTAGCCACTTCCTACGAGCAGTACTTC. Translation gives CASSQDSLATSYEQYF.

This clonotype was recorded at least ten times. This sequence joins TRBV7-3 and TRBJ1-1; maybe TRBD1 (5 bases). The V and J ends lost 2 bases and 5 bases respectively, with 15 bases between them. CDR1 is SGHTA and CDR2 is FQGTGA in the germline V gene. This CDR3 region has 15 residues. CDR3 amino acids: CASSLLRRARTEAFF. CDR3 in DNA: TGTGCCAGCAGCTTATTGCGCAGGGCGAGGACTGAAGCTTTCTTT.

CDR3 sequence: CASTLGRSGNTIYF. For the CDR3, the DNA is TGTGCCAGCACCCTGGGGCGCTCTGGAAACACCATATATTTT. The gene calls are TRBV7-6 and TRBJ1-3, with D possibly TRBD1 on 5 matching bases. The CDR3 has 14 residues. V gave up 7 bases and J gave up 0 bases, with 10 bases separating them. CDR1 and CDR2 (germline): SGHVS, FNYEAQ.

Concerning this clonotype: This may be a read error, as it is one base from a much larger clone. This rearrangement joins TRBV25-1 to TRBJ1-1; D is possibly TRBD1 (5 bases). Germline V gene sequence: CDR1 MGHDK, CDR2 SYGVNS. The CDR3 length is 15 residues. The ends were cut back, 6 bases at V and 2 bases at J, with 16 bases in the middle. The CDR3, as DNA: TGTGCCAGCAGCTCCGTCGGAAGGGGAAACACTGAAGCTTTCTTT. Protein sequence: CASSSVGRGNTEAFF. The full variable domain, rest sourced from reference TRBV25-1 and TRBJ1-1, is EADIYQTPRYLVIGTGKKITLECSQTMGHDKMYWYQQDPGMELHLIHYSYGVNSTEKGDLSSESTVSRIRTEHFPLTLESARPSHTSQYLCASSSVGRGNTEAFFGQGTRLTVV.

This clonotype was found many times. The rearrangement joins TRBV2 to TRBJ1-4; perhaps TRBD1 as D (5 bases). CDR3 length: 12 amino acids. Deletions cut 8 bases from V and 7 bases from J, with 11 bases between. Germline V lookup: CDR1 SNHLY, CDR2 FYNNEI. The CDR3 is CASGGVGEKLFF. Here the CDR3 DNA reads TGTGCCAGCGGGGGGGTCGGTGAAAAACTGTTTTTT.

The J gene is TRBJ2-4, the V gene TRBV7-9; D uncertain. Germline CDR1 is SEHNR and CDR2 is FQNEAQ (reference sequence). V was shortened by 3 bases and J by 0 bases, with 6 bases between the two germline ends. The CDR3 totals 14 residues. The CDR3 spells CASSLGLAKNIQYF. The CDR3 nucleotides are TGTGCCAGCAGCTTGGGGTTAGCCAAAAACATTCAGTACTTC.